Here is one T cell receptor beta chain with its context. Its target antigen remains unknown. No qualities accompany the bases; no much larger clone lies one base away. TCRbeta CDR3 regions were amplified from genomic DNA using the immunoSEQ Assay, a bias-controlled multiplex PCR. In the authors' own workflow: Within the assay, amplification of reference gene primers was used to estimate how many nucleated cells each sample contained. To quantify the absolute abundance of each unique TCRbeta CDR3 rearrangement, sequence reads were collapsed and filtered. For each sample, productive Simpson clonality was calculated by taking the square root of Simpson's diversity index across productive rearrangements. Not all clones reach the TCRdb copy of this immuneACCESS table, which keeps in-frame sequences only. Checked studies attribute under half of the gap to unresolved V genes and leave the rest unexplained. V, J and clone size derive from that table, while D and trimming were established from the DNA sequence. The sample data list over 200,000 clones, and 87% of these were observed just once. The ten largest clones capture 2.3% of the sample.

These data are taken from a study of blood T cell repertoires in COVID-19 (TCRdb year 2020). With regard to the full study: Collaborator samples came from the United States, Italy and Spain and covered acute and convalescent phases of COVID-19. The samples were drawn from two sources: the first 160 participants of the ongoing ImmuneRACE study, and over 950 subjects contributed by 6 global collaborators. Subjects who had been exposed to COVID-19, were actively infected with it, or had recovered from it provided the deeply sampled blood TCRbeta repertoires that made up the dataset. Where HLA class I and class II types were available, the types were taken from metadata supplied by the sample provider, not from assay-based typing. The prospective study material was composed of cDNA or gDNA derived from T cells, B-cell-depleted T cells, or PBMCs. The repertoires were released in a freely available public database intended as a resource for research on the immune response to SARS-CoV-2. Sample metadata almost always included a de-identified subject ID, COVID-19 status, age in years and sex.

From the cysteine through the phenylalanine, the CDR3 covers 15 amino acids. The only DNA kept is the CDR3, 45 bases in frame from the first base. According to the germline V gene (reference sequence), CDR1 reads SEHNR and CDR2 reads FQNEAQ. Deletion took 5 bases off V and 7 bases off J, with a span of 15 bases between the germline ends. Whole blood was collected in K2EDTA tubes by collaborating institutions according to the institutions' own protocols. Collaborator samples were shipped for TCRbeta analysis as frozen whole blood, isolated PBMCs, or DNA extracted from either sample type. Overall study outcomes, separate from this receptor: Clinical and demographic metadata were provided uncurated, with the amount varying by source and participant.

This TCR derives from a woman between 50 and 59 years old with acute or convalescent COVID-19. This receptor chain uses TRBV7-9 and TRBJ1-6; TRBD1 is perhaps the D gene, given 6 matching bases. The material sequenced was peripheral blood. The nucleotide sequence reads TGTGCCAGCAGCGAAGGAGGACAGATCAATTCACCCCTCCACTTT. This translates into CASSEGGQINSPLHF.